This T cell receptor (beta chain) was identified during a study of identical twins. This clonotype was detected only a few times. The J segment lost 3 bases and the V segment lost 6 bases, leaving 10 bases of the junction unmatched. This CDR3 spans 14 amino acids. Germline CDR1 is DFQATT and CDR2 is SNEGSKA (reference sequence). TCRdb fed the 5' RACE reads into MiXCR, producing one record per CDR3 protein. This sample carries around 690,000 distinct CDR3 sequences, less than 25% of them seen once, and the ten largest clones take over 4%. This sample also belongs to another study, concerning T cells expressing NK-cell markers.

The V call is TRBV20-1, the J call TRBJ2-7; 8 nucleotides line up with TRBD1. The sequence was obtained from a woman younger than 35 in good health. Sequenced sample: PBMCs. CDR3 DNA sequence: TGCAGTGCGACACGTGGGACAGGACTCTACGAGCAGTACTTC. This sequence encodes CSATRGTGLYEQYF.